Below, 18 T cell receptor beta chains from the same sample are listed, as sequenced in a study of monozygotic twins with inflammatory bowel disease. TCRdb re-called the 5' RACE reads and gives one entry per CDR3 protein, without DNA. This sample's table reports approximately 160,000 distinct CDR3 sequences. Sequenced: blood. These receptors were obtained from a human donor with ulcerative colitis or Crohn's disease, or a healthy co-twin of an affected twin (not recorded which).

The V gene is TRBV5-5, the J gene TRBJ2-7; TCRdb indicates TRBD2, and absent DNA this call remains unverified. From germline, CDR1 is SGHKS and CDR2 YYEKEE (reference sequence). The CDR3 extends over 14 amino acids. Here the CDR3 reads CASSPIMRGYEQYF.

This sequence joins TRBV4-1 and TRBJ1-5; TCRdb returns TRBD1, unconfirmable since there is no DNA. Germline V CDR1 and CDR2: MGHRA, YSYEKL. CDR3 length equals 15 residues. The CDR3 here is CASSRFQGPNQPQHF.

V is TRBV18 and J is TRBJ2-7. The CDR3 is 13 amino acids. Germline V gives CDR1 KGHSH, CDR2 LQKENI. The CDR3 sequence: CASSPSRGFEQYF.

The chain carries TRBV9 and TRBJ2-2. This CDR3 has 12 residues. CDR1 SGDLS and CDR2 YYNGEE come from the germline V gene. CDR3 sequence reads: CASSSLTGELFF.

The V gene is TRBV27, the J gene TRBJ2-7. The CDR3 has 13 residues. Germline lookup yields CDR1 MNHEY and CDR2 SMNVEV (reference sequence). The CDR3 is CASSLTSSYEQYF.

The J gene is TRBJ1-2, the V gene TRBV4-2. The V gene's germline CDR1 is LGHNA and CDR2 YNFKEQ. This CDR3 is built from 16 residues. CDR3 sequence reads: CASSQETVILRGGYTF.

This chain's CDR3 is CASRTRVSYGYTF. The chain is built from TRBV27 and TRBJ1-2; with no DNA, the TCRdb D assignment of TRBD1 cannot be verified. Germline assignment: CDR1 MNHEY and CDR2 SMNVEV (reference sequence). The CDR3 totals 13 residues.

CDR3 region: CSAPPGDAEAFF. V usage is TRBV20-1 and J usage is TRBJ1-1; the D call from TCRdb, TRBD1, cannot be confirmed without DNA. Germline assignment: CDR1 DFQATT and CDR2 SNEGSKA (reference sequence). This CDR3 spans 12 amino acids.

V usage is TRBV20-1 and J usage is TRBJ2-5; TCRdb's D gene call, TRBD1, goes unchecked for lack of DNA. CDR1 DFQATT and CDR2 SNEGSKA come from the germline V gene (reference sequence). The CDR3 length is 15 residues. CDR3 amino acids: CSARDVGLGRETQYF.

The rearrangement uses TRBV5-1 and TRBJ2-1; TCRdb's D gene call, TRBD1, goes unchecked for lack of DNA. Looked up from germline, CDR1 is SGHRS and CDR2 is YFSETQ. The CDR3 contains 13 residues. The CDR3 reads CASSRAGWDEQFF. Full variable domain (missing parts from reference TRBV5-1 and TRBJ2-1): KAGVTQTPRYLIKTRGQQVTLSCSPISGHRSVSWYQQTPGQGLQFLFEYFSETQRNKGNFPGRFSGRQFSNSRSEMNVSTLELGDSALYLCASSRAGWDEQFFGPGTRLTVL.

The gene calls are TRBV6-5 and TRBJ2-7. Germline V lookup: CDR1 MNHEY, CDR2 SVGAGI. The CDR3 spans 15 residues. The CDR3 sequence is CASSYSAPTSYEQYF.

The chain recombines TRBV12-3 or TRBV12-4 with TRBJ2-5; TCRdb calls TRBD1, which cannot be checked without DNA. The length of the CDR3 is 16 residues. The CDR3 loop is CASSLVQGEHKETQYF.

V usage is TRBV7-2 and J usage is TRBJ2-1; the TCRdb D gene call, TRBD1, has no DNA to confirm it. The V gene's germline CDR1 is SGHTA and CDR2 FQGNSA. The CDR3 is made up of 11 amino acids. The CDR3 sequence: CASTGRNEQFF.

The V call is TRBV10-3, the J call TRBJ1-1. CDR3 length: 14 amino acids. Germline assignment: CDR1 ENHRY and CDR2 SYGVKD. CDR3 in amino acids: CAISESREETEAFF.

This sequence joins TRBV4-3 and TRBJ2-7; lacking DNA, the TRBD2 call made by TCRdb goes unchecked. Germline CDR1 LGHNA, CDR2 YSLEER. This CDR3 contains 16 residues. This chain's CDR3 is CASIQRSSGTPEGQYF.

The chain couples TRBV12-3 or TRBV12-4 to TRBJ2-4; TCRdb calls TRBD2, which cannot be checked without DNA. The CDR3 is 18 amino acids. The CDR3: CANSQLAGGPKSKNIQYF.

J is TRBJ2-7 and V is TRBV5-1; TCRdb indicates TRBD1, and absent DNA this call remains unverified. CDR3 length equals 15 residues. Per the germline V gene, CDR1 is SGHRS and CDR2 is YFSETQ. CDR3: CASSLVGDRTSEQYF.

The V and J genes are TRBV9 and TRBJ2-7. Germline V gene lookup returns CDR1 SGDLS and CDR2 YYNGEE. The CDR3 extends over 14 amino acids. The CDR3 sequence is CASSQSGTSYEQYF.